The source of this TCR beta chain is a study of blood T cell repertoires in COVID-19 (dated by TCRdb to 2020 to 2021). In terms of the full investigation: The collaborator samples originated in the United States, Italy and Spain and spanned the acute and convalescent phases of COVID-19. The material from the prospective study consisted of cDNA or gDNA derived from T cells, B-cell-depleted T cells, or PBMCs. Subjects who had been exposed to COVID-19, were actively infected with it, or had recovered from it provided the deeply sampled blood TCRbeta repertoires that made up the dataset. The repertoires were made available in a free public database intended to serve as a resource for research on the immune response to SARS-CoV-2. The samples were drawn from two sources: the first 160 participants of the ongoing ImmuneRACE study, and about 1,300 subjects contributed by 6 global collaborators. Sample metadata almost always included a de-identified subject ID, COVID-19 status, age in years and sex. HLA class I and class II types, where available, came from metadata supplied by the sample provider rather than from assay-based typing. What the authors observed across the whole study: Clinical and demographic metadata were provided uncurated, with the amount varying by source and participant.

Notes on this clone: Its antigen is currently not known. Per-base quality was not reported, and no clone a single base away is much larger than it.

Enrolling through a virtual design, the prospective study's participants ranged in age from roughly 18 to 89 years and lived across 24 United States geographic areas. In the prospective study, cohorts were assigned on the basis of participant-reported clinical history obtained from a screening survey and a study questionnaire. Mobile phlebotomists in the prospective study collected whole blood, serum and a nasopharyngeal or oropharyngeal swab from every participant. Over a roughly 2-month period, participants in the prospective study had the option of providing additional blood draws and questionnaires. Before DNA extraction, blood samples from the prospective study were shipped at room temperature or frozen. Taken from cysteine to phenylalanine, the CDR3 has 13 residues. CDR3 DNA is the only sequence kept; it has 39 bases, read in frame from the first base. The germline V gene encodes CDR1 SNHLY and CDR2 FYNNEI. V is clipped by 7 bases and J by 11 bases, and the sequence between their germline boundaries is 20 bases long.

The immunoSEQ Assay, a bias-controlled multiplex PCR, was used to amplify TCRbeta CDR3 regions from genomic DNA. Regarding the original processing steps: Nucleated cell counts per sample were estimated from amplification of reference gene primers within the assay. Sequence reads were collapsed and filtered to measure the absolute abundance of every unique TCRbeta CDR3 rearrangement. For each sample, productive Simpson clonality was calculated as the square root of Simpson's diversity index across productive rearrangements. Imported from immuneACCESS, the table was reduced by TCRdb to in-frame sequences with V and J called. These copies leave out some clones; in studies compared against another copy, an unresolved V gene accounts for under half, and the cause of the remainder is not known. V and J calls and clone size follow that table, whereas D and trimming were derived from the DNA. Counted in this sample were 250,000 to 350,000 clones; around 87% of them appeared once. The ten biggest clones cover approximately 4.5% of the sample.

The clonotype comes from a woman in her late teens or twenties with acute COVID-19. The sample was PBMCs or T cells enriched from blood (not recorded which). Recombination joined TRBV2 with TRBJ1-1, with a tentative D gene TRBD1 over 6 matching bases. The sequenced DNA is TGTGCCAGCATTCCAGGGGAAGAGTCACTGGCTTTCTTT. Its protein is CASIPGEESLAFF.